The T cell receptor beta chain under discussion was sequenced for a study of blood T cell repertoires in COVID-19 (dated by TCRdb to the early 2020s). With regard to the full study: The collaborator samples originated in the United States, Italy and Spain and spanned the acute and convalescent phases of COVID-19. The material from the prospective study consisted of cDNA or gDNA derived from T cells, B-cell-depleted T cells, or PBMCs. The samples were drawn from two sources: the first 160 participants of the ongoing ImmuneRACE study, and 1,000 to 1,500 subjects contributed by 6 global collaborators. Deeply sampled blood TCRbeta repertoires from subjects exposed to, actively infected with, or recovered from COVID-19 were included in the dataset. Where available, HLA class I and class II types were taken from metadata supplied by the sample provider and were not determined by assay-based typing. The repertoires were released in a freely available public database meant as a resource for research on the immune response to SARS-CoV-2. A de-identified subject ID, COVID-19 status, age in years and sex were almost always included in the sample metadata.

TCRbeta CDR3 regions were amplified from genomic DNA by means of the immunoSEQ Assay, a bias-controlled multiplex PCR. On the authors' methods: Within the assay, amplification of reference gene primers was used to estimate how many nucleated cells each sample contained. To quantify the absolute abundance of each unique TCRbeta CDR3 rearrangement, sequence reads were collapsed and filtered. Productive Simpson clonality was computed per sample as the square root of Simpson's diversity index over productive rearrangements. In TCRdb, the immuneACCESS table is reduced to in-frame sequences with V and J assigned. These tables do not hold every clone; where another copy was compared, an unresolved V gene accounts for under half, and the others remain unexplained. V and J calls and clone size follow that table, whereas D and trimming were derived from the DNA. The sample includes tens of thousands of clones, with 88% observed a single time. Around 1.2% of the sample is taken by the ten largest.

The collaborating institutions used their own protocols to collect whole blood in K2EDTA tubes. For TCRbeta analysis, collaborators shipped samples in one of three forms: frozen whole blood, isolated PBMCs, or DNA extracted from either of those sample types. With respect to this clone: There is no known antigen for this receptor. Within one base of it there is no much larger clone, and no base qualities were kept.

A distance of 17 bases separates the germline ends of V and J, which lose 6 bases and 6 bases respectively. There are 14 amino acids in the CDR3, from cysteine to phenylalanine inclusive. Just the 42-base CDR3 DNA is kept, in frame starting at base 1. Reading the germline V gene gives CDR1 MNHEY and CDR2 SVGEGT. Here is what the overall study found, with its caveats: The quantity of clinical and demographic metadata differed by source and by participant and was supplied without curation.

The source material was peripheral blood. This receptor was obtained from a woman aged 55-75 years with acute or convalescent COVID-19. The chain was built from TRBV6-2 or TRBV6-3 and TRBJ1-2; the best D guess is TRBD1, with 5 bases matching. The bases read TGTGCCAGCAGCAACCCTCAGGGAGGAAATGGCTACACCTTC. It translates to CASSNPQGGNGYTF.